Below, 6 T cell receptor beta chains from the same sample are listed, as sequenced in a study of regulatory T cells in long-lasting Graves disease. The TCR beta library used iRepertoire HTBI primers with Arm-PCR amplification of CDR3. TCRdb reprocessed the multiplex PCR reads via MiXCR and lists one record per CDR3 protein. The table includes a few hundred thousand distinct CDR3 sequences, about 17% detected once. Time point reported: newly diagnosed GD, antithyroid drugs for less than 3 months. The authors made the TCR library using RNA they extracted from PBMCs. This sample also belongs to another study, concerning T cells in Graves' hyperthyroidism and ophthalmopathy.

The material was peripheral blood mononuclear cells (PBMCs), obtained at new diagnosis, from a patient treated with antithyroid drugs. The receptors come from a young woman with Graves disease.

As DNA, the CDR3 is TGTGCCAGTAGTCCTCAACGGACAGGAGGAAACACCATATATTTT. Protein: CASSPQRTGGNTIYF. The rearrangement joins TRBV19 to TRBJ1-3, with TRBD1 identical over 7 bases. CDR1 LNHDA and CDR2 SQIVND come from the germline V gene (reference sequence). This CDR3 is 15 amino acids long. V dropped 5 bases and J dropped 4; count of bases not matched to a gene: 8.

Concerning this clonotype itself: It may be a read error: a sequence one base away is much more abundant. This CDR3 is CASSLAEGDKYGYTF. CDR3 in DNA: TGTGCCAGCAGCTTAGCTGAGGGTGATAAATATGGCTACACCTTC. The V gene is TRBV7-2, the J gene TRBJ1-2; D is ambiguous. Germline-derived CDR1 and CDR2 are SGHTA and FQGNSA. The CDR3 is 15 residues long. The V end was cut by 0 bases, the J end by 5 bases, with 13 bases between. Based on the CDR3 plus reference TRBV7-2 and TRBJ1-2, the full variable domain is GAGVSQSPSNKVTEKGKDVELRCDPISGHTALYWYRQSLGQGLEFLIYFQGNSAPDKSGLPSDRFSAERTGGSVSTLTIQRTQQEDSAVYLCASSLAEGDKYGYTFGSGTRLTVV.

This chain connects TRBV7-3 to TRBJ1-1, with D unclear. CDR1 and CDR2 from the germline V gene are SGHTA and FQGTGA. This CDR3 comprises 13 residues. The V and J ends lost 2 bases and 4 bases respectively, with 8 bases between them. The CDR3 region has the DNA TGTGCCAGCAGCTTAGAAAGGGTCACTGAAGCTTTCTTT. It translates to CASSLERVTEAFF.

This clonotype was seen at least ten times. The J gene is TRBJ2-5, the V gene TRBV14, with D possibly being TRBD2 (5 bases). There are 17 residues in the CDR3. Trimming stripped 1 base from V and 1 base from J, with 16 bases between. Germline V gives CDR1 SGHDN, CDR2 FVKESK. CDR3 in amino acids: CASSQGLGAMPQETQYF. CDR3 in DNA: TGTGCCAGCAGCCAAGGGTTGGGAGCAATGCCCCAAGAGACCCAGTACTTC.

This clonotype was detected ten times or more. DNA for the CDR3: TGCGCCAGCAGCTACTCGGGACAAGTTCCTTCGGAGCAGTACTTC. It codes for CASSYSGQVPSEQYF. This sequence joins TRBV5-1 and TRBJ2-7, with D perhaps matching TRBD1 (6 bases). V dropped 3 bases and J dropped 7 bases, with 20 bases sitting between them. This CDR3 region has 15 residues. Germline V gene sequence: CDR1 SGHRS, CDR2 YFSETQ.

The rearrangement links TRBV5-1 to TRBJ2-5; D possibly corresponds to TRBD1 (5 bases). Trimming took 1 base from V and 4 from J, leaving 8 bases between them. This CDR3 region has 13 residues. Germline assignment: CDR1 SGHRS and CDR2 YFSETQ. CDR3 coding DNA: TGCGCCAGCAGCTTGTGGCAGGGAGAGACCCAGTACTTC. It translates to CASSLWQGETQYF.